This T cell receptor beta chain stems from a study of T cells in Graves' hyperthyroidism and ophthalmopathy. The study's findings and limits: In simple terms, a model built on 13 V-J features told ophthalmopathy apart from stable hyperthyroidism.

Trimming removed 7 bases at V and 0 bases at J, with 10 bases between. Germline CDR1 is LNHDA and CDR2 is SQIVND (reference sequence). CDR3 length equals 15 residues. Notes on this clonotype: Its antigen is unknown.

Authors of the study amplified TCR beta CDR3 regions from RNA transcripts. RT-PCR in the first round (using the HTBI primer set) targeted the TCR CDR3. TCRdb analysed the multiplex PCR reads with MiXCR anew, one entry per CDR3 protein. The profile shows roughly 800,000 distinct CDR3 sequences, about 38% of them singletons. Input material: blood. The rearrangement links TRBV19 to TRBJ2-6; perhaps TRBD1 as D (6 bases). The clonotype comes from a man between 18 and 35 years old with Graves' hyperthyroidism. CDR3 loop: CASNGQYSGANVLTF. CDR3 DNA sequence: TGTGCCAGTAACGGACAGTACTCTGGGGCCAACGTCCTGACTTTC. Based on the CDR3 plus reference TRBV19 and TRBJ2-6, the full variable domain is DGGITQSPKYLFRKEGQNVTLSCEQNLNHDAMYWYRQDPGQGLRLIYYSQIVNDFQKGDIAEGYSVSREKKESFPLTVTSAQKNPTAFYLCASNGQYSGANVLTFGAGSRLTVL.